These T cell receptor beta chains were read from a single sample in a study of cytomegalovirus exposure and HLA in healthy donors. This table comes from immunoSEQ multiplex PCR, and its TCRdb copy is limited to in-frame clones, with some not included. The data contain around 120,000 clones, around three quarters of them singletons. Sequenced material: PBMCs. These TCRs come from a woman aged 50 to 60 in good health and CMV-seronegative. CDR3s include the opening cysteine and the closing phenylalanine or tryptophan. Each record gives: J gene, D gene, V gene, CDR3 protein. A D gene is named only where the DNA matches it firmly.

>TRBJ2-1|TRBD1|TRBV5-4
CASSLRQGVHNEQFF
>TRBJ1-5|-|TRBV5-1
CASSLSPGQPQHF
>TRBJ1-2|-|TRBV6-1
CASSDLWLERPYGYTF
>TRBJ1-1|TRBD1|TRBV7-9
CASSSTGGEAVAEAFF
>TRBJ1-5|-|TRBV7-2
CASSWGGENQPQHF
>TRBJ1-4|-|TRBV7-2
CASSLPGKFLVF
>TRBJ1-2|TRBD1|TRBV6-5
CASSRQGLGYTF
>TRBJ2-3|TRBD2|TRBV27
CASSLRLAGPDTQYF
>TRBJ2-5|-|TRBV7-6
CASTQAQETQYF
>TRBJ2-1|TRBD2|TRBV6-1
CASSVASGGYNEQFF
>TRBJ1-2|-|TRBV11-2
CASSPRASTGGYTF
>TRBJ2-1|-|TRBV7-8
CASSLVSGAYNEQFF
>TRBJ2-1|TRBD2|TRBV30
CAWSDSGRASNEQFF
>TRBJ1-1|-|TRBV28
CASSFGGLSTEAFF
>TRBJ2-3|TRBD2|TRBV6-4
CASSDASGKGTDTQYF
>TRBJ2-1|-|TRBV5-8
CASSLGGLSYNEQFF
>TRBJ2-7|-|TRBV27
CASSLRGQNYEQYF
>TRBJ2-1|TRBD2|TRBV7-2
CASSLGIVAGGRQFF
>TRBJ2-2|TRBD1|TRBV7-8
CASSLRAGQGPTGELFF
>TRBJ2-3|TRBD1|TRBV6-5
CASSYRGTGSTDTQYF
>TRBJ2-5|TRBD2|TRBV4-3
CASSQDAASGRAGETQYF